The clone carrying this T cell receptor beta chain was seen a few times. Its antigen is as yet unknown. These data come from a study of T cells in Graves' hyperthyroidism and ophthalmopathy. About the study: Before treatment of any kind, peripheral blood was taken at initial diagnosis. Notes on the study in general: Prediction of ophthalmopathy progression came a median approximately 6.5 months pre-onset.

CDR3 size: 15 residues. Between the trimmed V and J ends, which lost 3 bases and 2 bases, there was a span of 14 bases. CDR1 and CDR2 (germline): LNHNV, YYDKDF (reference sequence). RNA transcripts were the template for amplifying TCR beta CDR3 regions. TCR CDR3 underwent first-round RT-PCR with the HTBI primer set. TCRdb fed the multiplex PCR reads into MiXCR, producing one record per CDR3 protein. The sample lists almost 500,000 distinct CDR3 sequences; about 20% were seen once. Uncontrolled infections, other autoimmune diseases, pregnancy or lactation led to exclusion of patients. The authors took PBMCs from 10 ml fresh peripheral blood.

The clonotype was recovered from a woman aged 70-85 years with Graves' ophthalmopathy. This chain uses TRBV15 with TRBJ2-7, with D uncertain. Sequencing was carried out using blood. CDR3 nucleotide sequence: TGTGCCACCAGCAGTGCCAGACGGGCCACCTACGAGCAGTACTTC. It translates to CATSSARRATYEQYF. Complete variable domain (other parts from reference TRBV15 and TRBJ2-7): DAMVIQNPRYQVTQFGKPVTLSCSQTLNHNVMYWYQQKSSQAPKLLFHYYDKDFNNEADTPDNFQSRRPNTSFCFLDIRSPGLGDTAMYLCATSSARRATYEQYFGPGTRLTVT.